These 25 T cell receptor beta chains came from one sample sequenced in a study of control samples from healthy donors and cancer patients. Data came from immunoSEQ multiplex PCR; TCRdb stores just in-frame clones and leaves some out. Among over 110,000 clones listed, less than 90% were seen once. Sequenced input: blood. All receptors come from a woman younger than 45 in good health.

This chain uses TRBV12-3 or TRBV12-4 with TRBJ2-7; D may be TRBD2 (6 bases). V was cut by 6 bases and J by 2 bases, with 11 bases left in between. This CDR3 region has 13 residues. The CDR3 here is CASSGGPPYEQYF. In nucleotides, the CDR3 is TGTGCCAGCAGCGGGGGACCTCCCTACGAGCAGTACTTC.

V and J are TRBV6-5 and TRBJ1-2; no reliable D call. CDR1 is MNHEY and CDR2 is SVGAGI in the germline V gene. The germline V and J ends were trimmed by 4 bases and 1 base, with 7 bases remaining between them. This CDR3 has 13 residues. CDR3 DNA: TGTGCCAGCAGTTTTGACCTTAACTATGGCTACACCTTC. As protein: CASSFDLNYGYTF.

The gene calls are TRBV9 and TRBJ1-1; unclear D gene. CDR1 SGDLS and CDR2 YYNGEE come from the germline V gene. The V gene lost 3 bases and the J gene lost 3 bases, with 9 bases spanning the gap. This CDR3 is 13 amino acids long. The CDR3 DNA is TGTGCCAGCAGCGCGGACGGAGACACTGAAGCTTTCTTT. Translating it yields CASSADGDTEAFF.

This clone has a single count. This chain joins TRBV11-2 and TRBJ1-2; no clear D gene. V gave up 5 bases and J gave up 1 base, with 8 bases separating them. The CDR3 is 13 amino acids. Germline V gene sequence: CDR1 SGHAT, CDR2 FQNNGV. The CDR3 is CASSLSINYGYTF. The CDR3 bases are TGTGCCAGCAGCCTCTCCATTAACTATGGCTACACCTTC.

The rearrangement links TRBV4-1 to TRBJ1-1; D may be TRBD1 (5 bases). Germline assignment: CDR1 MGHRA and CDR2 YSYEKL. The V gene lost 4 bases and the J gene lost 4 bases, with 13 bases spanning the gap. CDR3 size: 14 residues. CDR3 residues: CASSRTGRGTEAFF. The CDR3 coding sequence is TGCGCCAGCAGCCGGACTGGGAGGGGCACTGAAGCTTTCTTT.

The chain employs TRBV6-1 and TRBJ1-4; D uncertain. Looked up from germline, CDR1 is MNHNS and CDR2 is SASEGT. Trimming removed 1 base at V and 5 bases at J, with 14 bases between. This CDR3 comprises 16 residues. For the CDR3, the DNA is TGTGCCAGCAGTGAAGGAGTCCCGATCGGGAATGAAAAACTGTTTTTT. This encodes CASSEGVPIGNEKLFF.

This clone came up a few times. V gene TRBV25-1 combines with J gene TRBJ2-7; 9 nucleotides align to TRBD1. This CDR3 spans 15 amino acids. V shed 2 bases, J shed 1 base, and the junction held 3 bases outside the gene matches. Germline CDR1 is MGHDK and CDR2 is SYGVNS. CDR3 in DNA: TGTGCCAGCAGTGAAAGGGACAGGGATTCCTACGAGCAGTACTTC. Its translation is CASSERDRDSYEQYF.

The V and J genes are TRBV14 and TRBJ1-2; 8 bases are a match to TRBD1. The germline V gene has CDR1 SGHDN and CDR2 FVKESK. V lost 1 base and J lost 4; bases outside the gene matches: 5. The CDR3 spans 15 residues. The CDR3 nucleotides read TGTGCCAGCAGCCAAGTCGCAGGGGGCGCCTATGGCTACACCTTC. Encoded protein: CASSQVAGGAYGYTF.

The gene calls are TRBV6-5 and TRBJ2-1; TRBD1 matches at 7 bases. Germline V gene sequence: CDR1 MNHEY, CDR2 SVGAGI. CDR3 length: 15 residues. V gave up 2 bases and J gave up 5 bases; unmatched junction bases: 6. The CDR3 DNA reads as TGTGCCAGCAGTTACCGGGGACAGACAAACAATGAGCAGTTCTTC. Its protein is CASSYRGQTNNEQFF.

This clone was seen a single time. The chain carries TRBV19 and TRBJ1-5; a possible D gene is TRBD1 (5 bases). This CDR3 is 16 amino acids long. Germline CDR1 reads LNHDA; CDR2 reads SQIVND (reference sequence). Trimming stripped 3 bases from V and 3 bases from J, with 15 bases between. CDR3 residues: CASSMQDRGYNQPQHF. As DNA, the CDR3 is TGTGCCAGTAGTATGCAAGATCGGGGCTACAATCAGCCCCAGCATTTT.

The CDR3 is CSAREENTIYF. CDR3 DNA: TGCAGTGCTAGAGAGGAAAACACCATATATTTT. The J gene is TRBJ1-3, the V gene TRBV20-1; D remains unclear. Germline loops: CDR1 DFQATT, CDR2 SNEGSKA (reference sequence). The V end was cut by 0 bases, the J end by 6 bases, with 3 bases between. The CDR3 has 11 amino acids.

The V and J genes are TRBV9 and TRBJ2-5; weak D call: TRBD1 (5 bases). V lost 3 bases, J lost 7 bases, and 19 bases lay in between. Germline assignment: CDR1 SGDLS and CDR2 YYNGEE. The CDR3 has 15 residues. Here the CDR3 reads CASSAEGRERTTQYF. The DNA for the CDR3 is TGTGCCAGCAGCGCCGAAGGCAGGGAAAGGACGACCCAGTACTTC.

This rearrangement joins TRBV5-4 to TRBJ2-3; no reliable D call. Germline V gene data show CDR1 as SGHNT and CDR2 as YYREEE (reference sequence). CDR3 length: 15 residues. V was clipped by 0 bases and J by 6 bases, with 14 bases between them. The CDR3 here is CASSLDLASRDTQYF. For the CDR3, the DNA is TGTGCCAGCAGCTTGGACTTAGCATCTCGGGATACGCAGTATTTT.

A single count supports this clone. The genes are TRBV11-2 and TRBJ2-7; no clear D. The CDR3 is 14 amino acids. Deletions cut 1 base from V and 8 bases from J, with 15 bases between. Germline CDR1 is SGHAT and CDR2 is FQNNGV. Written as DNA, the CDR3 is TGTGCCAGCAGCTTAGGAGTGGGCCACGGAAAGCAGTACTTC. This translates into CASSLGVGHGKQYF. Together with reference TRBV11-2 and TRBJ2-7, the CDR3 gives the full variable domain: EAGVAQSPRYKIIEKRQSVAFWCNPISGHATLYWYQQILGQGPKLLIQFQNNGVVDDSQLPKDRFSAERLKGVDSTLKIQPAKLEDSAVYLCASSLGVGHGKQYFGPGTRLTVT.

J is TRBJ1-2 and V is TRBV5-1; D remains ambiguous. Germline V CDR1 and CDR2: SGHRS, YFSETQ. The germline V and J ends were trimmed by 4 bases and 1 base, with 8 bases remaining between them. The CDR3 consists of 13 residues. The CDR3, as DNA: TGCGCCAGCAGCACTACCCTTAACTATGGCTACACCTTC. Amino acid sequence: CASSTTLNYGYTF.

The V call is TRBV15, the J call TRBJ1-1, with D tentatively TRBD1 (5 bases). CDR1 is LNHNV and CDR2 is YYDKDF in the germline V gene (reference sequence). Trimming left V 0 bases short and J 1 base short, with 12 bases between. There are 16 residues in the CDR3. CDR3 nucleotide sequence: TGTGCCACCAGCAGAGATTTATGGGGGTCGAACACTGAAGCTTTCTTT. This encodes CATSRDLWGSNTEAFF.

This clone has a single count. The rearrangement uses TRBV24-1 and TRBJ1-2; D might be TRBD1 (5 bases). The V and J ends lost 0 bases and 7 bases respectively, with 8 bases between them. The CDR3 has 13 residues. Per germline, CDR1 KGHDR and CDR2 SFDVKD. CDR3 loop: CATSDLDSGGYTF. As DNA, the CDR3 is TGTGCCACCAGTGATTTGGACAGTGGTGGCTACACCTTC.

In this sample, this clone turned up a few times. V is TRBV11-3 and J is TRBJ2-1; a possible D gene is TRBD1 (6 bases). V was cut by 5 bases and J by 1 base, with 9 bases left in between. The CDR3 extends over 14 amino acids. Per the germline V gene, CDR1 is SGHNT and CDR2 is YENEEA. The CDR3 loop is CASSITGSYNEQFF. The CDR3 DNA reads TGTGCCAGCAGCATTACAGGGTCCTACAATGAGCAGTTCTTC.

The chain couples TRBV7-6 to TRBJ2-7; the D gene is possibly TRBD1 (6 bases). V was trimmed by 2 bases and J by 6 bases, leaving 11 bases between them. Germline assignment: CDR1 SGHVS and CDR2 FNYEAQ. The CDR3 runs to 13 residues. Written as DNA, the CDR3 is TGTGCCAGCAGCTTAACGGACAGTGGCGAGCAGTACTTC. This codes for CASSLTDSGEQYF. The full variable domain, completed using reference TRBV7-6 and TRBJ2-7, is GAGVSQSPRYKVTKRGQDVALRCDPISGHVSLYWYRQALGQGPEFLTYFNYEAQQDKSGLPNDRFSAERPEGSISTLTIQRTEQRDSAMYRCASSLTDSGEQYFGPGTRLTVT.

The chain has TRBV19 and TRBJ2-2; a possible D gene is TRBD1 (5 bases). The V end lost 0 bases, the J end lost 5 bases, and 22 bases lay between the germline ends. The germline V gene encodes CDR1 LNHDA and CDR2 SQIVND (reference sequence). The CDR3 covers 19 residues. The CDR3 here is CASSIDSSLWQRGTGELFF. The DNA for the CDR3 is TGTGCCAGTAGTATAGATTCGTCCCTTTGGCAAAGGGGTACCGGGGAGCTGTTTTTT. Full variable domain (outside the CDR3, taken from reference TRBV19 and TRBJ2-2): DGGITQSPKYLFRKEGQNVTLSCEQNLNHDAMYWYRQDPGQGLRLIYYSQIVNDFQKGDIAEGYSVSREKKESFPLTVTSAQKNPTAFYLCASSIDSSLWQRGTGELFFGEGSRLTVL.

The V gene is TRBV30, the J gene TRBJ2-5, with 8 bases matching TRBD2. The CDR3 runs 14 residues. Trimming cost V 4 bases and J 0 bases; bases outside gene matches: 4. Germline V gives CDR1 GTSNPN, CDR2 SVGIG (reference sequence). For the CDR3, the DNA is TGTGCCTGGACTCGGGGGGGTGACCAAGAGACCCAGTACTTC. Protein product: CAWTRGGDQETQYF.

The genes are TRBV28 and TRBJ2-7; a possible D gene is TRBD1 (6 bases). Germline CDR1 reads MDHEN; CDR2 reads SYDVKM. CDR3 length equals 13 residues. Trimming removed 6 bases at V and 3 bases at J, with 12 bases between. The CDR3 region is CASRVRGNYEQYF. The CDR3, as DNA: TGTGCCAGCAGGGTTAGGGGGAACTACGAGCAGTACTTC.

This clone appeared a single time. CDR3 sequence: CASSPQGRRYTF. CDR3 nucleotides: TGTGCCAGCAGCCCACAGGGCAGGCGCTACACCTTC. The V and J genes are TRBV3-1 (or the pseudogene TRBV3-2) and TRBJ1-2; possible D gene TRBD1, 6 bases. The CDR3 sequence is 12 residues long. V was trimmed by 4 bases and J by 9 bases, leaving 12 bases between them. CDR1 is LGHDT, CDR2 YNNKEL, per germline (reference sequence).

The rearrangement links TRBV10-1 to TRBJ1-4; 7 nucleotides line up with TRBD1. The V gene's germline CDR1 is WNHNN and CDR2 SYGVQD (reference sequence). The CDR3 length is 21 residues. The junction had 20 bases not matched to a gene; V was cut back by 0 bases and J by 4 bases. CDR3 amino acids: CASSESKGPTGIIPGNEKLFF. The CDR3 DNA sequence: TGCGCCAGCAGTGAGTCGAAAGGACCGACAGGGATAATTCCGGGTAATGAAAAACTGTTTTTT.

The chain combines TRBV21-1 with TRBJ2-3. TRBV21-1 is deemed a pseudogene. The CDR3 covers 14 residues. The CDR3 region has the DNA TGTGCCAGCAGCCCCGGGGCCGCCACGAAAGAGCATGATTTT. Amino acid sequence: CASSPGAATKEHDF.